The 30 T cell receptor beta chains listed next were all sequenced from one sample in a study of shared clonotypes between healthy human individuals. Method: immunoSEQ multiplex PCR; TCRdb's copy keeps in-frame clones and lacks some. There are roughly 2.2 million clones in the sample; about 92% occur only once, and about 0.39% lies in the top ten. Sequenced material: naive CD4+ T cells from PBMCs. Subset defined: CD45RA+ positively selected. These receptors were taken from a man aged 18 to 35 in good health. Some clones in this sample may be carry-over from other donors' samples.

This chain uses TRBV11-3 with TRBJ2-7, with TRBD2 matching 8 bases. Trimming took 10 bases from V and 4 from J; bases not matched to a gene: 9. This CDR3 spans 13 amino acids. The germline V gene encodes CDR1 SGHNT and CDR2 YENEEA. CDR3 bases: TGTGCCATCTATACTAGCGGTACTTACGAGCAGTACTTC. Translating it yields CAIYTSGTYEQYF. The full variable domain, its missing parts supplied by reference TRBV11-3 and TRBJ2-7, is EAGVVQSPRYKIIEKKQPVAFWCNPISGHNTLYWYLQNLGQGPELLIRYENEEAVDDSQLPKDRFSAERLKGVDSTLKIQPAELGDSAVYLCAIYTSGTYEQYFGPGTRLTVT.

A single count supports this clone. This chain links TRBV18 with TRBJ1-1; D unresolved. The CDR3 has 15 amino acids. From germline, CDR1 is KGHSH and CDR2 LQKENI. Trimming pared 6 bases from V and 1 base from J, leaving 15 bases between. Here the CDR3 DNA reads TGTGCCAGCTCGAGCGAGGGCCGTTGGAACACTGAAGCTTTCTTT. Translated: CASSSEGRWNTEAFF.

This chain connects TRBV6-5 to TRBJ1-4; perhaps TRBD1 as D (5 bases). With 4 bases removed from V and 2 bases from J, the gap between germline ends came to 14 bases. CDR1 and CDR2 (germline): MNHEY, SVGAGI. CDR3 length: 16 amino acids. CDR3 loop: CASSSLPGRTNEKLFF. The CDR3 coding sequence is TGTGCCAGCAGTTCCCTACCGGGACGGACTAATGAAAAACTGTTTTTT.

This chain uses TRBV6-4 with TRBJ2-5, with D possibly being TRBD2 (8 bases). The CDR3 runs to 17 residues. Trimming stripped 6 bases from V and 7 bases from J, with 27 bases between. Germline CDR1 is MRHNA and CDR2 is SNTAGT. The CDR3 sequence is CASRPRTSPGRGGTQYF. In nucleotides, the CDR3 is TGTGCCAGCAGGCCGAGGACTAGCCCCGGCAGGGGGGGGACCCAGTACTTC.

Of note for this clone: In the same sample, other DNA sequences code for this CDR3. This rearrangement joins TRBV30 to TRBJ1-1, with D unresolved. The germline CDR1 and CDR2 sequences are GTSNPN and SVGIG (reference sequence). The V end lost 2 bases, the J end lost 0 bases, and 7 bases lay between the germline ends. The CDR3 runs to 13 residues. CDR3 nucleotide sequence: TGTGCCTGGAGTCGCGGCATGAACACTGAAGCTTTCTTT. Amino acids: CAWSRGMNTEAFF.

The CDR3 sequence: CASSYWGQGAGELFF. The CDR3 DNA reads TGTGCCAGCAGTTATTGGGGACAGGGAGCCGGGGAGCTGTTTTTT. The chain employs TRBV7-2 and TRBJ2-2; 9 nucleotides align to TRBD1. V shed 6 bases, J shed 6 bases, and the junction held 8 bases outside the gene matches. CDR3 length: 15 residues. Germline V lookup: CDR1 SGHTA, CDR2 FQGNSA.

The CDR3 nucleotides are TGCGCCAGCAGCCCGGGGACCATTACGACAGATACGCAGTATTTT. It is translated as CASSPGTITTDTQYF. The V call is TRBV5-1, the J call TRBJ2-3; the D call may be TRBD1 or TRBD2 (5 bases each). The CDR3 has 15 residues. Trimming removed 4 bases from V and 3 bases from J, with 15 bases in between. Germline CDR1 is SGHRS and CDR2 is YFSETQ.

V and J are TRBV7-9 and TRBJ2-2; TRBD2 matches at 15 bases. V lost 10 bases to trimming and J lost 0 bases; unmatched junction nucleotides: 9. This CDR3 is 18 amino acids long. CDR1 SEHNR and CDR2 FQNEAQ come from the germline V gene (reference sequence). The CDR3 region is CANTMGLAGGTNTGELFF. Here the CDR3 DNA reads TGTGCCAACACCATGGGACTAGCGGGAGGTACGAACACCGGGGAGCTGTTTTTT.

V gene TRBV4-1 combines with J gene TRBJ2-3, with a tentative D call TRBD1 (7 bases). The CDR3 totals 15 residues. Trimming took 3 bases from V and 5 from J, leaving 15 bases between them. Per the germline V gene, CDR1 is MGHRA and CDR2 is YSYEKL. The DNA of the CDR3 is TGCGCCAGCAGCCAGCGGGACAGTGGGGAAGATACGCAGTATTTT. It translates to CASSQRDSGEDTQYF.

This rearrangement joins TRBV5-4 to TRBJ2-7, with 8 bases that match TRBD2. Germline V gene sequence: CDR1 SGHNT, CDR2 YYREEE (reference sequence). Trimming took 1 base from V and 4 from J; bases not matched to a gene: 7. This CDR3 contains 15 residues. Written as DNA, the CDR3 is TGTGCCAGCAGCTTGAGCGGACTAGCTAGGTACGAGCAGTACTTC. Residues: CASSLSGLARYEQYF.

V and J are TRBV29-1 and TRBJ2-3; 10 nucleotides agree with TRBD2. CDR1 SQVTM and CDR2 ANQGSEA come from the germline V gene. V dropped 4 bases and J dropped 6; count of bases not matched to a gene: 10. The CDR3 consists of 15 residues. CDR3 amino acids: CSVVRSGRGGDTQYF. CDR3 DNA sequence: TGCAGCGTTGTAAGGAGCGGGAGGGGGGGTGATACGCAGTATTTT.

J is TRBJ2-4 and V is TRBV7-2; 12 bases agree with TRBD2. The V gene's germline CDR1 is SGHTA and CDR2 FQGNSA. The CDR3 has 15 amino acids. The trim removed 4 bases at V and 8 bases at J, leaving 6 bases unmatched. CDR3 DNA: TGTGCCAGCAGCTCTCGACTAGCGGGAGCTCACATTCAGTACTTC. Its protein product is CASSSRLAGAHIQYF.

The V gene is TRBV4-3, the J gene TRBJ2-7, with D possibly being TRBD2 (7 bases). This CDR3 spans 15 amino acids. Germline CDR1 is LGHNA and CDR2 is YSLEER. The germline V and J ends were trimmed by 4 bases and 4 bases, with 17 bases remaining between them. CDR3 bases: TGCGCCAGCAGCCGAGGGGGGGATCCCAGGTACGAGCAGTACTTC. Amino acid sequence: CASSRGGDPRYEQYF.

This clone was seen a single time. J is TRBJ1-4 and V is TRBV9; no clear D gene. Per the germline V gene, CDR1 is SGDLS and CDR2 is YYNGEE. This CDR3 contains 15 residues. V was cut by 4 bases and J by 0 bases, with 10 bases left in between. The CDR3 bases are TGTGCCAGCAGCCCAGCCACCGCAACTAATGAAAAACTGTTTTTT. Protein sequence: CASSPATATNEKLFF.

This sequence joins TRBV19 and TRBJ1-5, with unresolved D. Per the germline V gene, CDR1 is LNHDA and CDR2 is SQIVND (reference sequence). The germline V and J ends were trimmed by 3 bases and 13 bases, with 13 bases remaining between them. The length of the CDR3 is 12 residues. Here the CDR3 reads CASSIGVSHQHF. The CDR3 coding sequence is TGTGCCAGTAGTATTGGGGTCAGTCATCAGCATTTT.

The V and J genes are TRBV14 and TRBJ1-1; 7 bases fit TRBD1. Trimming took 5 bases from V and 5 from J; bases not matched to a gene: 11. The CDR3 is 15 amino acids. CDR1 SGHDN and CDR2 FVKESK come from the germline V gene. CDR3 amino acids: CASSYLTGKVTEAFF. The CDR3 DNA is TGTGCCAGCAGCTATCTGACAGGGAAGGTGACTGAAGCTTTCTTT.

The chain uses TRBV28 and TRBJ1-1; 8 bases agree with TRBD1. Looked up from germline, CDR1 is MDHEN and CDR2 is SYDVKM. The junction had 4 bases not matched to a gene; V was cut back by 5 bases and J by 11 bases. There are 11 residues in the CDR3. CDR3 in amino acids: CASSGQGSAFF. The CDR3 bases are TGTGCCAGCAGTGGACAGGGATCGGCTTTCTTT.

The chain combines TRBV30 with TRBJ1-1; D unclear. CDR1 is GTSNPN, CDR2 SVGIG, per germline (reference sequence). The CDR3 is made up of 12 amino acids. The V and J ends lost 3 bases and 10 bases respectively, with 15 bases between them. The CDR3 region is CAWSRDGSRAFF. As DNA, the CDR3 is TGTGCCTGGAGCCGCGATGGGTCCCGAGCTTTCTTT.

Regarding this clone: The same CDR3 also results from other DNA sequences found in this sample. The J gene is TRBJ1-1, the V gene TRBV6-1; 8 bases are a match to TRBD1. There are 13 residues in the CDR3. CDR1 is MNHNS and CDR2 is SASEGT in the germline V gene. V shed 5 bases and J 5 bases; nucleotides not matched to a gene: 4. CDR3 amino acids: CASSPDRGTEAFF. Written as DNA, the CDR3 is TGTGCCAGCAGTCCCGACAGGGGTACTGAAGCTTTCTTT.

The chain uses TRBV6-1 and TRBJ2-1; D is ambiguous. V was pared by 3 bases and J by 3 bases, with 3 bases between. There are 12 residues in the CDR3. Germline values: CDR1 MNHNS, CDR2 SASEGT. The CDR3 sequence: CASSDNYNEQFF. In DNA, the CDR3 is TGTGCCAGCAGTGATAACTACAATGAGCAGTTCTTC.

The gene calls are TRBV5-1 and TRBJ2-3, with D tentatively TRBD1 or TRBD2 (5 bases each). The V end lost 4 bases, the J end lost 1 base, and 16 bases lay between the germline ends. This CDR3 region has 16 residues. Germline loops: CDR1 SGHRS, CDR2 YFSETQ. CDR3 loop: CASSPRGRVGTDTQYF. The CDR3 bases are TGCGCCAGCAGCCCCCGGGGCAGGGTTGGCACAGATACGCAGTATTTT.

The chain carries TRBV6-6 and TRBJ2-2, with 8 bases identical to TRBD1. Germline-derived CDR1 and CDR2 are MNHNY and SVGAGI (reference sequence). V gave up 6 bases and J gave up 3 bases; unmatched junction bases: 6. The CDR3 spans 15 residues. This CDR3 reads CASSQGARDTGELFF. In DNA form, the CDR3 reads TGTGCCAGCAGCCAGGGGGCTAGGGACACCGGGGAGCTGTTTTTT.

The V and J genes are TRBV5-1 and TRBJ1-6; D gene ambiguous. Between the trimmed V and J ends, which lost 3 bases and 5 bases, there was a span of 9 bases. The CDR3 runs 14 residues. Looked up from germline, CDR1 is SGHRS and CDR2 is YFSETQ. CDR3 region: CASSSTLHNSPLHF. The CDR3 region has the DNA TGCGCCAGCAGCTCGACACTACATAATTCACCCCTCCACTTT.

In DNA form, the CDR3 reads TGCGCCAGCAGCTTGGACTCCCAGAACACTGAAGCTTTCTTT. Protein: CASSLDSQNTEAFF. This chain connects TRBV4-3 to TRBJ1-1, with D uncertain. The V end lost 5 bases, the J end lost 1 base, and 11 bases lay between the germline ends. CDR3 length: 14 residues. CDR1 LGHNA and CDR2 YSLEER come from the germline V gene.

The genes are TRBV18 and TRBJ2-7, with D perhaps matching TRBD2 (6 bases). V lost 6 bases to trimming and J lost 0 bases, with 15 bases between them. In germline, CDR1 is KGHSH, CDR2 LQKENI. The CDR3 runs to 15 residues. The CDR3 DNA follows: TGTGCCAGCTCCCCCCTGCGGGGAGACTCCTACGAGCAGTACTTC. This gives the protein CASSPLRGDSYEQYF.

The gene calls are TRBV10-2 and TRBJ2-3, with D possibly called TRBD1 or TRBD2 (5 bases each). V dropped 7 bases and J dropped 0 bases, with 14 bases sitting between them. The CDR3 has 15 amino acids. In germline, CDR1 is WSHSY, CDR2 SAAADI. CDR3 coding DNA: TGCGCCAGCAAAGGATCCGGGGACAGCACAGATACGCAGTATTTT. Translating it yields CASKGSGDSTDTQYF.

CDR3 DNA sequence: TGCGCCAGCAGCTTTGGGACAGCCAACCAAGAGACCCAGTACTTC. It specifies CASSFGTANQETQYF. V is TRBV5-1 and J is TRBJ2-5, with TRBD1 matching 7 bases. This CDR3 comprises 15 residues. Looked up from germline, CDR1 is SGHRS and CDR2 is YFSETQ. Germline trimming cut 2 bases from V and 0 bases from J; bases unmatched to any gene: 4.

The chain carries TRBV28 and TRBJ2-5, with 14 bases identical to TRBD2. V gave up 5 bases and J gave up 4 bases; unmatched junction bases: 6. CDR3 length: 16 amino acids. From germline, CDR1 is MDHEN and CDR2 SYDVKM. The CDR3 nucleotides read TGTGCCAGCAGTACGGCAGGGACTAGCGGGAGAGAGACCCAGTACTTC. This gives the protein CASSTAGTSGRETQYF.

The chain is built from TRBV19 and TRBJ1-2; no clear D gene. V dropped 4 bases and J dropped 8 bases, with 8 bases sitting between them. This CDR3 is built from 11 residues. Germline V gives CDR1 LNHDA, CDR2 SQIVND (reference sequence). The DNA for the CDR3 is TGTGCCAGTAGTAAGGACCGGGGCTACACCTTC. Translated, it gives CASSKDRGYTF.

The genes are TRBV5-1 and TRBJ2-7; the D is unclear. The germline gives CDR1 SGHRS, CDR2 YFSETQ. This CDR3 is built from 15 residues. Trimming removed 4 bases from V and 4 bases from J, with 18 bases in between. Written as DNA, the CDR3 is TGCGCCAGCAGCCGCGACGGCTCTCAGGCGTACGAGCAGTACTTC. Its translation is CASSRDGSQAYEQYF.